This T cell receptor (beta chain) originates from a study of OX40 agonist ivuxolimab in advanced cancers. Background on the study: Antecedent anti-PD-1, anti-PD-L1 or anti-CTLA-4 therapy was permissible, with roughly 36% having received some. Study-level results: The study observed clonal expansion of CD4+ and CD8+ blood T cells by week 6 at 0.1 to 3.0 mg/kg. Antigen specificity of clonally expanded peripheral T cells was not established.

This clone showed up just a few times. Its matching antigen is unknown. The repertoire was sequenced with immunoSEQ multiplex PCR; TCRdb's copy has only in-frame clones and lacks some. The table shows fewer than 95,000 clones, with 70% to 85% occurring only once. This TCR came from an adult with an advanced solid tumor such as melanoma, head and neck, liver or kidney cancer. Sequenced here: CD4+ or CD8+ T cells sorted from blood, sampled in a trial of the OX40 agonist ivuxolimab.

CDR3 residues: CAIKRRRRNPYEQYV. In DNA form, the CDR3 reads TGCGCCATCAAAAGGCGAAGGAGAAACCCCTACGAGCAGTACGTC. This chain connects TRBV23-1 to TRBJ2-7; no clear D gene. TRBV23-1 is an ORF; its function is uncertain. This CDR3 is 15 amino acids long. Trimming pared 10 bases from V and 2 bases from J, leaving 21 bases between.